What follows is one TCR beta chain and its context. Its target is unknown. The repertoire was sequenced with immunoSEQ multiplex PCR; TCRdb's copy has only in-frame clones and lacks some. The sample includes around 56,000 clones, around 80% of them seen just once. V lost 4 bases to trimming and J lost 6 bases, with 20 bases between them. CDR3 length: 15 amino acids. Germline V gene sequence: CDR1 SGHRS, CDR2 YFSETQ. The study treated chemo-refractory metastatic non-small-cell lung cancer patients with focal radiation plus ipilimumab CTLA-4 blockade. This entry is derived from a study of radiotherapy plus CTLA-4 blockade in lung cancer. Study-wide results and limits: Reported findings show early blood T cell clone dynamics, with interferon-beta, best predicted response.

The genes are TRBV5-1 and TRBJ2-7; TRBD1 might be the D (5 bases). The sequence was collected from a human donor with non-small cell lung cancer who had a complete response to radiotherapy plus ipilimumab. Source: peripheral blood, taken from a patient treated with radiotherapy plus ipilimumab. CDR3 sequence reads: CASSQQGKLGPEQYF. The CDR3 DNA reads TGCGCCAGCAGCCAACAAGGGAAATTGGGGCCCGAGCAGTACTTC.